This TCR beta chain was documented in a study of lymphopenia after photon versus proton radiotherapy. Here immunoSEQ multiplex PCR was the method, and the copy in TCRdb shows in-frame clones only, minus some. The sample shows 35,000 to 50,000 clones, 90% to 95% of them seen only once. General observations from the study: Only patients who died were analyzed for survival; proton advantage is unproven. After lymphocyte nadir, photon-treated repertoires showed oligoclonal expansion, especially CD8+ Temra. Proton therapy kept repertoires fairly stable, unlike photons, which gained effector/memory cells.

Only one count was recorded for this clone. What it recognizes is unknown. The origin of this receptor is a man in his 60s with cholangiocarcinoma. The source was peripheral blood, collected from a patient treated with photon-based radiotherapy.

The CDR3 nucleotides read TGTGCCAGCAGTCCGAGGACTAGCGGGACAATCTCAGCGACCCAGTACTTC. Protein: CASSPRTSGTISATQYF. This chain links TRBV28 with TRBJ2-5; 12 bases fit TRBD2. The trim removed 5 bases at V and 7 bases at J, leaving 14 bases unmatched. Germline-derived CDR1 and CDR2 are MDHEN and SYDVKM. CDR3 size: 17 residues.